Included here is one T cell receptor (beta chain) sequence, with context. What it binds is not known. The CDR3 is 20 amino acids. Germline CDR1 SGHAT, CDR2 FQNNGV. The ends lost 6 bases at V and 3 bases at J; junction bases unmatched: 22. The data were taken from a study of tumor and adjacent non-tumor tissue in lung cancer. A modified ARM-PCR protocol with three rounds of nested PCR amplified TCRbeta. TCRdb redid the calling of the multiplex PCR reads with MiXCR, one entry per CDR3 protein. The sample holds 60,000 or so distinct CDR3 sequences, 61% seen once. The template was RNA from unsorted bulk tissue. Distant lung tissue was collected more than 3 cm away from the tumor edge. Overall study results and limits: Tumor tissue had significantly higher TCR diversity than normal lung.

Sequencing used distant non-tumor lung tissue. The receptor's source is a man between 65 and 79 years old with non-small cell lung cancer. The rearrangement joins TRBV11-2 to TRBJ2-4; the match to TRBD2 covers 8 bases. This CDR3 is CASSLLGGSGEEKDKNIQYF. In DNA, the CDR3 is TGTGCCAGCAGTCTTCTTGGAGGTAGCGGGGAAGAGAAGGACAAAAACATTCAGTACTTC.